Listed below are T cell receptor beta chains from one sample, sequenced in a study of regulatory T cells in long-lasting Graves disease. MiXCR, applied by TCRdb to the multiplex PCR reads, yields one record per CDR3 protein. The table includes 400,000 to 500,000 distinct CDR3 sequences, around 15% detected once. These data were also filed under a second study, of T cells in Graves' hyperthyroidism and ophthalmopathy.

The source material was peripheral blood mononuclear cells (PBMCs), sampled at new diagnosis, from a patient treated with antithyroid drugs. The origin of the receptors is a woman aged 45-65 years with Graves disease. Both conserved end residues are part of each CDR3. A D gene is named only where the DNA matches it firmly. Part of the rows lack a size; the others show once, few, many or a class for expanded clones.

CDR3nt,CDR3aa,d_gene,j_gene,abundance,v_gene,len
TGTGCCAGCAGCCCGGACATAAGTGTGCCCGAAGCTTTCTTT,CASSPDISVPEAFF,-,TRBJ1-1,many,TRBV7-2,14
TGTGCCAGCAGCTTCGGGCAGGGTTCGAACACCGGGGAGCTGTTTTTT,CASSFGQGSNTGELFF,-,TRBJ2-2,-,TRBV5-4,16
TGTGCCTGGAACGTAGGACCCGAGCAGTACTTC,CAWNVGPEQYF,-,TRBJ2-7,few,TRBV30,11
TGTGCCAGCAGCTTAAGGGAAAACACCGGGGAGCTGTTTTTT,CASSLRENTGELFF,-,TRBJ2-2,-,TRBV7-9,14
TGTGCCAGCAGTTTACTGAGGGCGGAGACTGAAGCTTTCTTT,CASSLLRAETEAFF,-,TRBJ1-1,-,TRBV28,14
TGTGCCAGCAGCTTATCTAGCGGGATCTCCTACAATGAGCAGTTCTTC,CASSLSSGISYNEQFF,TRBD2,TRBJ2-1,many,TRBV7-3,16
TGTGCCATCAGCCAGATGGGGTTGACTAACACCATATATTTT,CAISQMGLTNTIYF,-,TRBJ1-3,many,TRBV11-2,14
TGTGCCAGCAGCGGACCGGGAGGGCCTATAAATGAGCAGTTCTTC,CASSGPGGPINEQFF,TRBD2,TRBJ2-1,many,TRBV3-1,15
TGTGCCAGCAGCTTAACGGCTAGCGGAGCATACGAGCAGTACTTC,CASSLTASGAYEQYF,TRBD2,TRBJ2-7,many,TRBV7-9,15
TGTGCCAGCAGTGCGGACAGGCACGATACGCAGTATTTT,CASSADRHDTQYF,TRBD1,TRBJ2-3,many,TRBV6-1,13
TGCGCCAGCAGCCAAGCCGCAGTTATGAACACTGAAGCTTTCTTT,CASSQAAVMNTEAFF,-,TRBJ1-1,-,TRBV4-1,15
TGTGCCAGCAGCTTGGGGACGAACGAGCAGTACTTC,CASSLGTNEQYF,-,TRBJ2-7,many,TRBV13,12
TGTGCCAGCAGCTTAGCAGGGCGTACTGGAAACACCATATATTTT,CASSLAGRTGNTIYF,-,TRBJ1-3,-,TRBV7-9,15
TGTGCCAGCAGTTTCCGGGAGGGCTACAATGAGCAGTTCTTC,CASSFREGYNEQFF,TRBD2,TRBJ2-1,many,TRBV5-5,14
TGTGCCAGCAGTCCGGGACTAGCGGGAGGCACGAACACCGGGGAGCTGTTTTTT,CASSPGLAGGTNTGELFF,TRBD2,TRBJ2-2,many,TRBV6-1,18
TGCGCCAGCAGCTTGTCGGGGAACAATCAGCCCCAGCATTTT,CASSLSGNNQPQHF,-,TRBJ1-5,many,TRBV5-1,14
TGTGCCAGCAGTTTATTTAATCCTTCCTACGAGCAGTACTTC,CASSLFNPSYEQYF,-,TRBJ2-7,many,TRBV28,14
TGTGCCAGCAGTGAAGCGCCGACAGGGAATCAGCCCCAGCATTTT,CASSEAPTGNQPQHF,TRBD1,TRBJ1-5,many,TRBV2,15
TGTGCCAGCAAATTTTCCGGGACCGAGATCACAGATACGCAGTATTTT,CASKFSGTEITDTQYF,-,TRBJ2-3,many,TRBV12-3/TRBV12-4,16
TGTGCCAGCAGCTCGGACAGACTATTCCTCACAGATACGCAGTATTTT,CASSSDRLFLTDTQYF,-,TRBJ2-3,-,TRBV11-2,16
TGTGCCAGCAGTAAAGACAGGGAGGCCGGGGAGACCCAGTACTTC,CASSKDREAGETQYF,-,TRBJ2-5,many,TRBV6-1,15
TGTGCCAGCAGTTACTCAGCGACAGGGTCCTCCTACGAGCAGTACTTC,CASSYSATGSSYEQYF,TRBD1,TRBJ2-7,few,TRBV6-2/TRBV6-3,16
TGCAGCGTTGGTTGGACAGGGGGCGCGGAGACCCAGTACTTC,CSVGWTGGAETQYF,TRBD1,TRBJ2-5,-,TRBV29-1,14
TGTGCCAGCAGTGAGCGGCAGATTGGAAACACCATATATTTT,CASSERQIGNTIYF,-,TRBJ1-3,few,TRBV2,14
TGCGCCAGCAGCTTTAAACAGGGTGGAGATACGCAGTATTTT,CASSFKQGGDTQYF,-,TRBJ2-3,many,TRBV5-1,14
TGTGCCAGCAGCAAACCGGTAGCGGGAGGCCAAGAGACCCAGTACTTC,CASSKPVAGGQETQYF,TRBD2,TRBJ2-5,many,TRBV7-9,16
TGTGCCAGCAGTTACCACTCGGGACGGCAAGAGACCCAGTACTTC,CASSYHSGRQETQYF,-,TRBJ2-5,-,TRBV6-2/TRBV6-3,15